Listed here are 4 T cell receptor beta chains from one sample, sequenced in a study of vaccination and CD4 T cells after COVID-19. These receptors lack a known antigen. With the Oncomine TCR Beta short-read assay, DNA from cultured CD4+ T cells was sequenced. TCRdb processed the PCR reads anew with MiXCR; each CDR3 protein has one entry. The sample includes over 15,000 distinct CDR3 sequences, 50% to 55% seen only once; the top ten take around 15%. Specified treatment: 10-day PBMC culture with coronavirus spike peptide pools or control peptides (ViraFEST assay). The sequenced sample consisted of CD4+ T cells from blood, cultured in vitro. The source of these receptors is a human donor who had recovered from COVID-19.

The chain couples TRBV4-2 to TRBJ2-2; D is ambiguous. The CDR3 runs to 17 residues. V was trimmed by 4 bases and J by 0 bases, leaving 15 bases between them. Germline CDR1 reads LGHNA; CDR2 reads YNFKEQ. CDR3 sequence reads: CASSRFFGSANTGELFF. The CDR3 nucleotides read TGTGCCAGCAGCCGATTCTTCGGCAGCGCGAACACCGGGGAGCTGTTTTTT.

The CDR3 sequence: CAGKRDTEGTEAFF. Here the CDR3 DNA reads TGTGCCGGCAAACGGGACACCGAGGGTACTGAAGCTTTCTTT. J is TRBJ1-1 and V is TRBV7-9, with a possible D match to TRBD1 (6 bases). The CDR3 length is 14 residues. The V gene's germline CDR1 is SEHNR and CDR2 FQNEAQ (reference sequence). Trimming removed 11 bases from V and 5 bases from J, with 21 bases in between.

The rearrangement joins TRBV11-3 to TRBJ2-3, with 13 bases matching TRBD2. The germline V gene encodes CDR1 SGHNT and CDR2 YENEEA. This CDR3 is built from 18 residues. Trimming removed 4 bases from V and 3 bases from J; junction bases left unmatched: 10. This CDR3 reads CASSSVTTSGGGTDTQYF. In DNA, the CDR3 is TGTGCCAGCAGCTCCGTTACTACTAGCGGGGGGGGGACAGATACGCAGTATTTT.

The sample holds a few counts of this clonotype. This rearrangement joins TRBV15 to TRBJ2-1; 10 bases align to TRBD2. Germline V CDR1 and CDR2: LNHNV, YYDKDF (reference sequence). Trimming removed 0 bases from V and 6 bases from J; junction bases left unmatched: 5. The CDR3 sequence is 16 residues long. CDR3 sequence (DNA): TGTGCCACCAGCAGAGATCTAGCGGGAGAAGGCAATGAGCAGTTCTTC. This gives the protein CATSRDLAGEGNEQFF.